A selection of T cell receptor beta chains follows, all from one sample in a study of cytomegalovirus exposure and HLA in healthy donors. Clones were read by immunoSEQ multiplex PCR, and TCRdb kept only the in-frame ones, dropping some. Counted here are approximately 150,000 clones, about 80% occurring once; the ten biggest clones make up more than 9.5%. The specimen was PBMCs. The receptors stem from a woman aged 55-69 years in good health and CMV-seropositive. The CDR3 runs from the conserved cysteine through the conserved F or W. The D gene is left open where the match is weak. The size entry is marked missing in some rows and otherwise reads once, few, many or a size class.

TRBD1	once	TRBV28	TRBJ1-4	CASRQGARNEKLFF	TGTGCCAGCAGGCAGGGGGCCCGTAATGAAAAACTGTTTTTT
TRBD1	NA	TRBV7-9	TRBJ1-2	CASSLAPGQGNYGYTF	TGTGCCAGCAGCTTAGCCCCGGGACAGGGAAACTATGGCTACACCTTC
TRBD1	NA	TRBV27	TRBJ2-7	CASSSWGQGGVEQYF	TGTGCCAGCAGTAGTTGGGGACAGGGGGGGGTCGAGCAGTACTTC
NA	once	TRBV29-1	TRBJ2-7	CSVEWQDGASYEQYF	TGCAGCGTTGAATGGCAGGATGGGGCTTCCTACGAGCAGTACTTC
NA	NA	TRBV1	TRBJ2-2	CTSSQAERETGELFF	TGCACCAGCAGCCAAGCCGAACGGGAGACCGGGGAGCTGTTTTTT
NA	few	TRBV10-2	TRBJ2-4	CASSENSGNQNIQYF	TGCGCCAGCAGTGAAAACTCAGGGAATCAAAACATTCAGTACTTC
TRBD1	NA	TRBV19	TRBJ2-1	CASSIKTGGINEQFF	TGTGCCAGTAGTATAAAAACAGGGGGGATCAATGAGCAGTTCTTC
NA	NA	TRBV5-1	TRBJ2-1	CASSLGGSKTGDEQFF	TGCGCCAGCAGCTTGGGTGGGAGTAAGACGGGCGATGAGCAGTTCTTC
NA	NA	TRBV5-6	TRBJ2-5	CASKRTVQETQYF	TGTGCCAGCAAAAGGACAGTCCAAGAGACCCAGTACTTC
TRBD1	NA	TRBV10-3	TRBJ1-4	CAISAGDRGSTNEKLFF	TGTGCCATCAGTGCAGGGGACAGGGGATCGACTAATGAAAAACTGTTTTTT
NA	NA	TRBV28	TRBJ2-5	CASRTQETQYF	TGTGCCAGCAGGACTCAAGAGACCCAGTACTTC
TRBD2	NA	TRBV7-9	TRBJ2-3	CASSFLAEASGTQYF	TGTGCCAGCAGCTTTCTAGCGGAGGCCTCCGGGACGCAGTATTTT
TRBD1	NA	TRBV19	TRBJ2-7	CASSTGGEGPYEQYF	TGTGCCAGTAGTACAGGGGGCGAGGGACCCTACGAGCAGTACTTC
NA	NA	TRBV4-1	TRBJ2-5	CASSQEKGRGETQYF	TGCGCCAGCAGCCAAGAAAAGGGCAGGGGAGAGACCCAGTACTTC
NA	NA	TRBV7-6	TRBJ2-7	CASSLYRGSHEQYF	TGTGCCAGCAGCTTATATAGGGGGTCCCACGAGCAGTACTTC
NA	NA	TRBV19	TRBJ2-7	CASGASAGLQYF	TGTGCCAGCGGTGCCTCTGCGGGCCTACAGTACTTC
TRBD2	NA	TRBV5-4	TRBJ2-5	CASSLVRLAGTQETQYF	TGTGCCAGCAGCTTGGTCCGACTAGCGGGAACCCAAGAGACCCAGTACTTC
TRBD1	NA	TRBV18	TRBJ1-2	CASQGQREYGYTF	TGTGCCAGCCAGGGACAGAGAGAATATGGCTACACCTTC
NA	NA	TRBV28	TRBJ1-5	CASSTRQPQHF	TGTGCCAGCAGTACGCGTCAGCCCCAGCATTTT
NA	NA	TRBV27	TRBJ2-7	CASSSAPGHEQYF	TGTGCCAGCAGTTCCGCCCCAGGGCACGAGCAGTACTTC
TRBD2	NA	TRBV11-2	TRBJ2-7	CASSLDRAGLASYEQYF	TGTGCCAGCAGCTTAGATCGGGCGGGACTAGCCTCCTACGAGCAGTACTTC
TRBD1	NA	TRBV19	TRBJ1-1	CASSMKGTGGWQAFF	TGTGCCAGTAGTATGAAGGGGACAGGGGGCTGGCAAGCTTTCTTT
TRBD1	NA	TRBV6-1	TRBJ1-4	CASSVGQLLPELFF	TGTGCCAGCAGTGTGGGACAGCTATTGCCGGAACTGTTTTTT
TRBD1	few	TRBV7-9	TRBJ1-2	CASSLGRGTDGYGYTF	TGTGCCAGCAGCTTAGGTAGAGGGACAGACGGATATGGCTACACCTTC
NA	once	TRBV4-3	TRBJ2-4	CASSQDWGRGNIQYF	TGCGCCAGCAGCCAAGACTGGGGGCGAGGAAACATTCAGTACTTC
NA	NA	TRBV18	TRBJ2-7	CASSPLSGGYEQYF	TGTGCCAGCTCACCACTTAGCGGAGGGTACGAGCAGTACTTC
NA	NA	TRBV6-1	TRBJ1-3	CASSEAAGFGNTIYF	TGTGCCAGCAGTGAGGCCGCAGGGTTTGGAAACACCATATATTTT
NA	few	TRBV4-3	TRBJ1-3	CASSLTSAGNTIYF	TGCGCCAGCAGCCTCACTTCGGCTGGAAACACCATATATTTT
TRBD1	NA	TRBV5-1	TRBJ1-2	CASSLVGTGYGYTF	TGCGCCAGCAGCTTGGTTGGGACAGGTTATGGCTACACCTTC
TRBD1	NA	TRBV30	TRBJ1-2	CAWKRQGFDYGYTF	TGTGCCTGGAAGAGACAGGGTTTCGACTATGGCTACACCTTC
TRBD2	NA	TRBV7-2	TRBJ2-1	CASSATSGLEQFF	TGTGCCAGCAGCGCAACTAGCGGGCTTGAGCAGTTCTTC
TRBD1	NA	TRBV5-1	TRBJ2-7	CASSYGQGQAYEQYF	TGCGCCAGCAGCTATGGACAGGGGCAAGCCTACGAGCAGTACTTC
NA	once	TRBV19	TRBJ2-1	CASSVPYYNEQFF	TGTGCCAGTAGTGTACCCTACTACAATGAGCAGTTCTTC
NA	NA	TRBV7-6	TRBJ1-5	CASSSRPGKGNQPQHF	TGTGCCAGCAGCTCCCGCCCGGGGAAGGGAAATCAGCCCCAGCATTTT
NA	NA	TRBV4-1	TRBJ2-3	CASSQEGRGGDTQYF	TGCGCCAGCAGCCAAGAGGGCAGGGGCGGCGATACGCAGTATTTT
TRBD1	NA	TRBV7-2	TRBJ2-7	CASSLASTGTGDDEQYF	TGTGCCAGCAGCTTAGCCTCAACCGGGACAGGGGACGACGAGCAGTACTTC
TRBD1	NA	TRBV7-3	TRBJ1-1	CASSLTGTGGYTEAFF	TGTGCCAGCAGCTTAACCGGGACAGGGGGATACACTGAAGCTTTCTTT
NA	NA	TRBV6-6	TRBJ1-5	CASSYRGGNQPQHF	TGTGCCAGCAGTTATCGAGGTGGCAATCAGCCCCAGCATTTT
TRBD2	once	TRBV5-4	TRBJ2-5	CASSLAAGDPSETQYF	TGTGCCAGCAGCTTGGCCGCGGGAGACCCCTCGGAGACCCAGTACTTC
TRBD2	NA	TRBV7-9	TRBJ2-1	CASSLAIGLAGETEQFF	TGTGCCAGCAGCTTAGCGATAGGACTAGCGGGAGAAACTGAGCAGTTCTTC
NA	NA	TRBV4-1	TRBJ2-2	CASSTDGESANTGELFF	TGCGCCAGCAGCACGGACGGGGAGAGCGCGAACACCGGGGAGCTGTTTTTT
NA	once	TRBV5-1	TRBJ2-5	CASRAGLTDGTQYF	TGCGCCAGCAGGGCCGGACTGACCGACGGGACCCAGTACTTC
NA	NA	TRBV18	TRBJ1-1	CASSPQAGVGTEAFF	TGTGCCAGCTCACCTCAGGCAGGGGTAGGGACTGAAGCTTTCTTT
NA	NA	TRBV9	TRBJ1-3	CASSVGQGTGNTIYF	TGTGCCAGCAGCGTAGGCCAGGGTACTGGAAACACCATATATTTT
TRBD2	NA	TRBV7-2	TRBJ2-1	CASGPSGDNEQFF	TGTGCCAGCGGGCCTAGCGGGGACAATGAGCAGTTCTTC
TRBD2	NA	TRBV29-1	TRBJ2-7	CSVEGGRAYEQYF	TGCAGCGTTGAAGGGGGGAGGGCCTACGAGCAGTACTTC
TRBD1	NA	TRBV30	TRBJ1-6	CAWSREGGGHNSPLHF	TGTGCCTGGAGTAGGGAAGGGGGCGGTCATAATTCACCCCTCCACTTT
NA	NA	TRBV10-3	TRBJ2-3	CATLTTSTDTQYF	TGTGCCACCCTCACGACTAGCACAGATACGCAGTATTTT
NA	NA	TRBV9	TRBJ2-1	CASSDMGPYNEQFF	TGTGCCAGCAGCGACATGGGGCCCTACAATGAGCAGTTCTTC
TRBD2	NA	TRBV7-7	TRBJ2-1	CASSTSGYNEQFF	TGTGCTAGCAGCACTAGCGGCTACAATGAGCAGTTCTTC
NA	NA	TRBV18	TRBJ2-7	CASSPPVSTRREQYF	TGTGCCAGCTCACCACCGGTGAGCACGAGGAGGGAGCAGTACTTC
NA	NA	TRBV2	TRBJ1-1	CASTLSRGSEAFF	TGTGCCAGCACCCTGAGCAGGGGATCTGAAGCTTTCTTT
NA	NA	TRBV5-1	TRBJ2-3	CASSLELGSTVTDTQYF	TGCGCCAGCAGCCTGGAACTAGGGTCCACCGTCACAGATACGCAGTATTTT
NA	NA	TRBV7-9	TRBJ2-6	CASSLTGVSGANVLTF	TGTGCCAGCAGTTTAACAGGAGTCTCTGGGGCCAACGTCCTGACTTTC
TRBD2	few	TRBV6-1	TRBJ2-1	CASSVGLAAREQFF	TGTGCCAGCAGTGTGGGACTAGCGGCCAGGGAGCAGTTCTTC
NA	NA	TRBV7-9	TRBJ2-2	CASSLPAGSTGELFF	TGTGCCAGCAGCCTCCCGGCGGGAAGCACCGGGGAGCTGTTTTTT
NA	NA	TRBV7-2	TRBJ1-1	CAGSSPSRADTEAFF	TGTGCCGGCAGCTCCCCCAGCAGGGCAGACACTGAAGCTTTCTTT